The clone carrying this T cell receptor (beta chain) occurred a few times. What it binds is not known. PCR amplification relied on 60 Vbeta primers (plus 13 Jbeta primers). Original analysis: Later reanalysis found about 80 million unique TCR beta chains, around 9.9 million of them shared. Produced via immunoSEQ multiplex PCR; TCRdb's table is partial and in-frame only. Clone size and V and J calls were adopted from that table, with D and trimming inferred from the DNA. The repertoire has 250,000 or so clones, about 80% of them found once; the top ten carry about 7.3%. The data were obtained in a study of cytomegalovirus exposure and HLA in healthy donors. General study findings and limits: The authors confirmed in vitro that three CMV-associated chains were specific for CMV antigens. Cytomegalovirus status was reportedly diagnosed by the classifier with high sensitivity and specificity. Later genetic work tied a missense DCLRE1C variant to beta-chain V and J trimming.

Sequencing was carried out using PBMCs. The TCR originated in a woman aged 60-75 years in good health and CMV-seropositive.

The CDR3 bases are TGCGCCAGCAGTCACGACAGAGACTATGGCTACACCTTC. Its protein product is CASSHDRDYGYTF. The chain uses TRBV23-1 and TRBJ1-2; D may be TRBD1 (5 bases). TRBV23-1 is annotated as an ORF whose role is uncertain. The V end lost 3 bases, the J end lost 3 bases, and 8 bases lay between the germline ends. The CDR3 runs 13 residues.